A selection of T cell receptor beta chains follows, all from one sample in a study of cytomegalovirus exposure and HLA in healthy donors. Method: immunoSEQ multiplex PCR; TCRdb's copy keeps in-frame clones and lacks some. Of approximately 190,000 clones detected, about 80% appear once; the ten largest clones hold 13% to 15%. Sequenced material: PBMCs. The receptors stem from a woman between 25 and 40 years old in good health and CMV-seropositive. CDR3s include the opening cysteine and the closing phenylalanine or tryptophan.

J gene,V gene,CDR3 protein
TRBJ1-5,TRBV28,CASRSGTNQPQHF
TRBJ2-5,TRBV19,CASASGTSGTTGETQYF
TRBJ2-7,TRBV11-1,CASSLGRRDSSSYEQYF
TRBJ2-5,TRBV9,CASSVERLLGETQYF
TRBJ2-2,TRBV5-6,CASSLVARGYNTGELFF
TRBJ2-3,TRBV5-4,CASKQGLGTDTQYF
TRBJ2-1,TRBV6-4,CASSPGLASNEQFF
TRBJ1-6,TRBV10-3,CAIGVGASPLHF
TRBJ1-1,TRBV5-4,CASSLAGGKPEAFF
TRBJ2-1,TRBV7-2,CASSWRMGGNEQFF
TRBJ2-1,TRBV4-1,CASSQTGLGRGGNNEQFF
TRBJ1-1,TRBV5-6,CASTLAPRTEAFF
TRBJ1-5,TRBV28,CASSPPDRQPQHF
TRBJ2-5,TRBV7-9,CASSLVSGGETQYF
TRBJ1-2,TRBV19,CASSTPWGNGYTF
TRBJ2-7,TRBV21-1,CASSKGGLGLAEYEQYF
TRBJ1-1,TRBV15,CATSIGQLNTEAFF
TRBJ1-5,TRBV28,CASSSLAKTGVIKPQHF
TRBJ1-1,TRBV6-5,CASRLTQNTEAFF
TRBJ2-1,TRBV2,CASSARILRAYNEQFF
TRBJ2-5,TRBV7-9,CSSSLQGVEETQYF
TRBJ2-3,TRBV28,CASSSLAGTGIKGISTDTQYF
TRBJ1-4,TRBV19,CASRLRTGRDEKLFF
TRBJ2-1,TRBV6-5,CASSSTSGRAYEQFF
TRBJ2-7,TRBV11-3,CASSARLAGEGEQYF
TRBJ1-6,TRBV5-5,CASTPTGVSVSPLHF
TRBJ2-5,TRBV6-6,CASSSGGETQYF
TRBJ2-1,TRBV7-2,CASSLFPRGSRSSYNEQFF
TRBJ2-7,TRBV30,CAWSRGGVYEQYF